The 17 T cell receptor beta chains reported below all come from one sample, sequenced in a study of T cell responses to AZD1222 COVID-19 vaccine. Generated by immunoSEQ multiplex PCR, the TCRdb table keeps only in-frame clones and is missing some. Of roughly 79,000 clones detected, about 72% appear once; the ten largest clones hold 20% to 25%. The sample was peripheral blood, taken on day 0 of AZD1222 vaccination. The receptors stem from an adult in good health.

The rearrangement uses TRBV24-1 and TRBJ2-5; D tentatively reads TRBD1 or TRBD2 (5 bases each). Trimming removed 4 bases at V and 6 bases at J, with 11 bases between. This CDR3 contains 13 residues. Germline CDR1 reads KGHDR; CDR2 reads SFDVKD. CDR3: CATSEPWGKTQYF. In DNA form, the CDR3 reads TGTGCCACCAGTGAACCGTGGGGGAAGACCCAGTACTTC.

The chain recombines TRBV12-3 or TRBV12-4 with TRBJ2-7, with D perhaps given as TRBD1 or TRBD2 (6 bases each). The CDR3 is 12 residues long. V lost 3 bases and J 6 bases, leaving 9 bases between the germline ends. CDR3 DNA: TGTGCCAGCAGTTTGAGGGGGGTCGAGCAGTACTTC. Translating it yields CASSLRGVEQYF.

The rearrangement uses TRBV5-1 and TRBJ1-1; the D is unclear. Between the trimmed V and J ends, which lost 4 bases and 3 bases, there was a span of 7 bases. The CDR3 has 12 residues. Germline V CDR1 and CDR2: SGHRS, YFSETQ. The CDR3 region is CASSTTDTEAFF. CDR3 DNA: TGCGCCAGCAGCACCACAGACACTGAAGCTTTCTTT. The whole variable domain, filled in from reference TRBV5-1 and TRBJ1-1, reads KAGVTQTPRYLIKTRGQQVTLSCSPISGHRSVSWYQQTPGQGLQFLFEYFSETQRNKGNFPGRFSGRQFSNSRSEMNVSTLELGDSALYLCASSTTDTEAFFGQGTRLTVV.

This clone came up a few times. The chain employs TRBV12-1 and TRBJ2-1; the tabulated D call, TRBD2, remains unverified against the DNA. TRBV12-1 is designated a pseudogene. The CDR3 spans 14 residues. CDR3 in DNA: TGTGCCAGCAGGAAGGCTAGCGGGAGGTATGAGCAGTTCTTC. It encodes CASRKASGRYEQFF.

This clone was seen once. The V and J genes are TRBV6-5 and TRBJ2-7; TRBD2 agrees at 7 bases. The CDR3 runs 15 residues. The germline V gene has CDR1 MNHEY and CDR2 SVGAGI. The V gene end was trimmed by 2 bases and the J gene end by 0 bases; junction bases not matched to a gene: 4. The CDR3 DNA follows: TGTGCCAGCAGTTACGCAGCGGGACGCTCCTACGAGCAGTACTTC. Translation gives CASSYAAGRSYEQYF.

The chain links TRBV5-4 to TRBJ2-5; 10 nucleotides agree with TRBD2. V was pared by 4 bases and J by 5 bases, with 8 bases of the junction left unmatched. The CDR3 extends over 15 amino acids. CDR1 is SGHNT, CDR2 YYREEE, per germline (reference sequence). The CDR3 bases are TGTGCCAGCAGCATGATACTAGCGGGACAGGAGACCCAGTACTTC. This gives the protein CASSMILAGQETQYF.

The chain combines TRBV19 with TRBJ2-1; D is perhaps TRBD2 (5 bases). The V end lost 5 bases, the J end lost 4 bases, and 6 bases lay between the germline ends. The CDR3 runs to 12 residues. Germline assignment: CDR1 LNHDA and CDR2 SQIVND (reference sequence). The DNA of the CDR3 is TGTGCCAGTAGTCGGGGATACAATGAGCAGTTCTTC. Its protein product is CASSRGYNEQFF.

The chain employs TRBV6-5 and TRBJ2-7; D is perhaps TRBD1 (6 bases). The length of the CDR3 is 14 residues. Trimming stripped 5 bases from V and 2 bases from J, with 13 bases between. Germline loops: CDR1 MNHEY, CDR2 SVGAGI. CDR3 nucleotide sequence: TGTGCCAGCAGTCGCTTCCGGGACACCTACGAGCAGTACTTC. This encodes CASSRFRDTYEQYF.

J is TRBJ1-2 and V is TRBV3-1 (or the pseudogene TRBV3-2), with a tentative D call TRBD1 (5 bases). The CDR3 runs 13 residues. The germline CDR1 and CDR2 sequences are LGHDT and YNNKEL (reference sequence). V lost 1 base, J lost 5 bases, and 8 bases lay in between. The CDR3 spells CASSQGQSYGYTF. The DNA of the CDR3 is TGTGCCAGCAGCCAAGGACAGTCATATGGCTACACCTTC.

The CDR3 DNA reads as TGCGCCAGCAGCGAACTACCCGGGACTCCATACGAGCAGTACTTC. It yields the protein CASSELPGTPYEQYF. This sequence joins TRBV5-1 and TRBJ2-7; the D gene is possibly TRBD2 (6 bases). Trimming shortened V by 4 bases and J by 4 bases, and 18 bases separated the two germline ends. The CDR3 is made up of 15 amino acids. Per germline, CDR1 SGHRS and CDR2 YFSETQ.

J is TRBJ1-4 and V is TRBV28; D not certain. In germline, CDR1 is MDHEN, CDR2 SYDVKM. The germline V and J ends were trimmed by 2 bases and 5 bases, with 3 bases remaining between them. CDR3 length: 12 amino acids. The DNA for the CDR3 is TGTGCCAGCAGTTTAAGGAATGAAAAACTGTTTTTT. It codes for CASSLRNEKLFF.

The V call is TRBV6-5, the J call TRBJ2-1; no definite D call. V shed 2 bases and J shed 5 bases, with 4 bases lying between them. From germline, CDR1 is MNHEY and CDR2 SVGAGI. This CDR3 spans 12 amino acids. The DNA for the CDR3 is TGTGCCAGCAGTTACCAGAACAATGAGCAGTTCTTC. This sequence encodes CASSYQNNEQFF.

This rearrangement joins TRBV3-1 (or the pseudogene TRBV3-2) to TRBJ1-2, with TRBD1 as a possible D gene (5 bases). The V end lost 4 bases, the J end lost 0 bases, and 6 bases lay between the germline ends. The CDR3 has 13 amino acids. Germline V gives CDR1 LGHDT, CDR2 YNNKEL (reference sequence). CDR3 protein: CASSRQPNYGYTF. The CDR3 bases are TGTGCCAGCAGCCGACAGCCTAACTATGGCTACACCTTC.

The rearrangement joins TRBV4-3 to TRBJ2-1; D is unclear. The V gene lost 0 bases and the J gene lost 8 bases, with 14 bases spanning the gap. Looked up from germline, CDR1 is LGHNA and CDR2 is YSLEER. The length of the CDR3 is 15 residues. Written as DNA, the CDR3 is TGCGCCAGCAGCCAAGAAACAGCTTATCGCCATGAGCAGTTCTTC. As protein: CASSQETAYRHEQFF.

In regard to this clone: In the same sample, other DNA sequences code for this CDR3. The rearrangement links TRBV28 to TRBJ1-4; no definite D call. Per germline, CDR1 MDHEN and CDR2 SYDVKM. This CDR3 has 11 amino acids. The V end lost 4 bases, the J end lost 7 bases, and 4 bases lay between the germline ends. CDR3 in amino acids: CASSSGEKLFF. CDR3 in DNA: TGTGCCAGCAGTTCTGGTGAAAAACTGTTTTTT.

The rearrangement links TRBV12-5 to TRBJ2-7; D is unclear. The CDR3 consists of 17 residues. Germline values: CDR1 LGHNT, CDR2 FRNRAP. Trimming left V 8 bases short and J 3 bases short, with 26 bases between. The CDR3 sequence: CASWPGWQNPTNYEQYF. The CDR3 DNA reads TGTGCTAGTTGGCCCGGATGGCAGAACCCGACAAACTACGAGCAGTACTTC.

This chain connects TRBV3-1 (or the pseudogene TRBV3-2) to TRBJ2-2; D is undetermined. This CDR3 spans 12 amino acids. Germline V lookup: CDR1 LGHDT, CDR2 YNNKEL (reference sequence). Trimming took 1 base from V and 6 from J, leaving 3 bases between them. CDR3 amino acids: CASSQASGELFF. CDR3 DNA sequence: TGTGCCAGCAGCCAAGCTTCCGGGGAGCTGTTTTTT.